The 8 T cell receptor beta chains in this list originate from one sample, sequenced in a study of cytomegalovirus exposure and HLA in healthy donors. The PCR had 60 Vbeta and 13 Jbeta primers. Sequencing used immunoSEQ multiplex PCR; TCRdb keeps in-frame clones, though not all of them. This sample has about 120,000 clones, with 66% found just once. The sample was PBMCs. The receptors shown here come from a man between 18 and 29 years old in good health and CMV-seronegative.

This clone has a handful of counts. The V and J genes are TRBV27 and TRBJ1-5; D may be TRBD1 (5 bases). Germline V gives CDR1 MNHEY, CDR2 SMNVEV (reference sequence). V lost 0 bases, J lost 2 bases, and 11 bases lay in between. CDR3 size: 16 residues. CDR3 loop: CASSLSGSGGNQPQHF. The CDR3 DNA is TGTGCCAGCAGTTTATCGGGTTCGGGGGGCAATCAGCCCCAGCATTTT.

This chain links TRBV28 with TRBJ1-5; 12 nucleotides agree with TRBD1. V lost 7 bases, J lost 7 bases, and 8 bases stayed unmatched. Germline CDR1 and CDR2: MDHEN and SYDVKM. The CDR3 consists of 15 residues. The CDR3 here is CASITGQGAWQPQHF. The DNA of the CDR3 is TGTGCCAGCATTACGGGACAGGGGGCTTGGCAGCCCCAGCATTTT.

This clone has just one count. J is TRBJ2-1 and V is TRBV7-9; TRBD1 aligns across 9 bases. Per germline, CDR1 SEHNR and CDR2 FQNEAQ (reference sequence). V shed 3 bases, J shed 8 bases, and the junction held 8 bases outside the gene matches. The CDR3 runs 15 residues. In DNA form, the CDR3 reads TGTGCCAGCAGCTTCGCGACAGGGGGTAGCGATGAGCAGTTCTTC. It translates to CASSFATGGSDEQFF.

The chain joins TRBV9 to TRBJ2-1, with D possibly being TRBD1 (5 bases). Trimming took off 8 bases at V and 0 bases at J, with 12 bases between the two ends. CDR1 and CDR2 from the germline V gene are SGDLS and YYNGEE. This CDR3 region has 14 residues. The CDR3 sequence is CASGASTSYNEQFF. The CDR3 DNA reads as TGTGCCAGTGGGGCCTCGACCTCCTACAATGAGCAGTTCTTC.

This clone was recorded once. This chain connects TRBV7-2 to TRBJ2-5, with 9 bases identical to TRBD2. Germline CDR1 and CDR2: SGHTA and FQGNSA. Unmatched junction bases numbered 7, after V lost 5 bases and J lost 0 bases. This CDR3 is built from 16 residues. The CDR3 DNA is TGTGCCAGCAGCCTACGACTAGCGGACTACCAAGAGACCCAGTACTTC. Residues: CASSLRLADYQETQYF.

V is TRBV9 and J is TRBJ2-3; D is perhaps TRBD2 (5 bases). The CDR3 is 17 amino acids. V lost 5 bases to trimming and J lost 5 bases, with 24 bases between them. Germline CDR1 SGDLS, CDR2 YYNGEE. The DNA for the CDR3 is TGTGCCAGCAGTGATGAGAAGAGGGCTTCCCGAGGAGATACGCAGTATTTT. This encodes CASSDEKRASRGDTQYF.

The chain has TRBV7-6 and TRBJ2-7; D is uncertain. This CDR3 has 15 amino acids. Germline V CDR1 and CDR2: SGHVS, FNYEAQ. Trimming shortened V by 2 bases and J by 0 bases, and 11 bases separated the two germline ends. CDR3 sequence reads: CASSLNGAPSYEQYF. The CDR3 DNA reads TGTGCCAGCAGCTTAAATGGAGCGCCCTCCTACGAGCAGTACTTC.

Remarks on this clone: One end of the junction varies from germline; a read error may be responsible. The chain couples TRBV5-5 to TRBJ1-2; maybe TRBD1 (6 bases). CDR3 size: 15 residues. Germline V lookup: CDR1 SGHKS, CDR2 YYEKEE (reference sequence). The chain's CDR3 is CASSLGRGASYGYTF. Here the CDR3 DNA reads TGTGCCAGCAGTTTGGGGCGGGGGGCGAGCTATGGCTACACCTTC.